Listed here are 31 T cell receptor beta chains from one sample, sequenced in a study of blood T cell repertoires in COVID-19. Libraries were prepared by immunoSEQ multiplex PCR; TCRdb keeps only in-frame clonotypes and omits some of them. The profile shows 80,000 to 100,000 clones, roughly 70% of them singletons. Sequencing was done on a sample of peripheral blood. The receptor source for this set is a man aged 65 to 79 with COVID-19, enrolled during active disease.

Only a few counts were recorded for this clone. CDR3 residues: CASSLANLGGSGKTQYF. The DNA for the CDR3 is TGTGCCAGCAGCTTAGCCAACTTAGGTGGTAGCGGAAAGACCCAGTACTTC. This chain links TRBV11-2 with TRBJ2-5; the D gene is possibly TRBD2 (6 bases). The germline V and J ends were trimmed by 1 base and 6 bases, with 21 bases remaining between them. The CDR3 spans 17 residues. Germline lookup yields CDR1 SGHAT and CDR2 FQNNGV.

The J gene is TRBJ2-6, the V gene TRBV3-1 (or the pseudogene TRBV3-2); 10 bases are shared with TRBD2. The CDR3 is 18 residues long. Germline CDR1 is LGHDT and CDR2 is YNNKEL (reference sequence). With 1 base clipped from V and 3 bases from J, the junction kept 6 bases outside the gene matches. The CDR3, as DNA: TGTGCCAGCAGCCAAGTTGCTAGCGGGAGACTTGGGGCCAACGTCCTGACTTTC. It is translated as CASSQVASGRLGANVLTF.

This clone appeared many times. The rearrangement uses TRBV11-2 and TRBJ2-7; 9 nucleotides line up with TRBD1. Germline V gene data show CDR1 as SGHAT and CDR2 as FQNNGV. Unmatched junction bases numbered 10, after V lost 4 bases and J lost 6 bases. The CDR3 runs to 15 residues. CDR3 coding DNA: TGTGCCAGCAGCTCAAACAGGGGGCGGTTCGGCGAGCAGTACTTC. Encoded protein: CASSSNRGRFGEQYF. Full variable domain (missing parts from reference TRBV11-2 and TRBJ2-7): EAGVAQSPRYKIIEKRQSVAFWCNPISGHATLYWYQQILGQGPKLLIQFQNNGVVDDSQLPKDRFSAERLKGVDSTLKIQPAKLEDSAVYLCASSSNRGRFGEQYFGPGTRLTVT.

This clone showed up just a few times. The chain joins TRBV19 to TRBJ1-5; 7 positions match TRBD1. From germline, CDR1 is LNHDA and CDR2 SQIVND (reference sequence). The CDR3 is made up of 15 amino acids. Trimming removed 1 base from V and 4 bases from J; junction bases left unmatched: 4. This CDR3 is CASSIGGQRNQPQHF. The CDR3 DNA is TGTGCCAGTAGTATAGGGGGACAGAGGAATCAGCCCCAGCATTTT.

The DNA of the CDR3 is TGTGCCAGCAGCTTGTACGTGCAGGGTTGGGGAGAGACCCAGTACTTC. Amino acid sequence: CASSLYVQGWGETQYF. The rearrangement joins TRBV7-8 to TRBJ2-5; tentatively, D is TRBD1 (5 bases). Between the trimmed V and J ends, which lost 3 bases and 4 bases, there was a span of 18 bases. CDR1 and CDR2 (germline): SGHVS, FQNEAQ. There are 16 residues in the CDR3. The complete variable domain, with remaining parts taken from reference TRBV7-8 and TRBJ2-5, reads GAGVSQSPRYKVAKRGQDVALRCDPISGHVSLFWYQQALGQGPEFLTYFQNEAQLDKSGLPSDRFFAERPEGSVSTLKIQRTQQEDSAVYLCASSLYVQGWGETQYFGPGTRLLVL.

This clone was found once. The V call is TRBV28, the J call TRBJ2-2; 9 nucleotides align to TRBD2. Per the germline V gene, CDR1 is MDHEN and CDR2 is SYDVKM. The CDR3 has 15 residues. V trimming: 4 bases; J trimming: 7 bases; junction bases outside the gene matches: 7. The DNA of the CDR3 is TGTGCCAGCAGTTACGCGGGAGGGCCGTACGGGGAGCTGTTTTTT. Amino acid sequence: CASSYAGGPYGELFF.

The gene calls are TRBV14 and TRBJ2-1; TRBD2 agrees at 8 bases. Trimming took 0 bases from V and 9 from J; bases not matched to a gene: 13. Germline V gene data show CDR1 as SGHDN and CDR2 as FVKESK. This CDR3 region has 17 residues. CDR3 DNA: TGTGCCAGCAGCCAAGAAAGGGTGGCGGTAGCGGGACGTGAGCAGTTCTTC. It specifies CASSQERVAVAGREQFF.

In its sample, this clone was seen a few times. J is TRBJ1-4 and V is TRBV5-4, with 9 positions matching TRBD1. Germline V gives CDR1 SGHNT, CDR2 YYREEE (reference sequence). With 4 bases clipped from V and 4 bases from J, the junction kept 8 bases outside the gene matches. The length of the CDR3 is 16 residues. The CDR3 coding sequence is TGTGCCAGCAGCGCGGGGACAGGGCTAGGTAATGAAAAACTGTTTTTT. It codes for CASSAGTGLGNEKLFF.

The rearrangement links TRBV18 to TRBJ2-1; 8 bases line up with TRBD2. CDR1 KGHSH and CDR2 LQKENI come from the germline V gene. CDR3 length: 15 residues. V trimming: 6 bases; J trimming: 4 bases; junction bases outside the gene matches: 8. The CDR3: CASSPGTSVYNEQFF. The DNA for the CDR3 is TGTGCCAGCTCCCCCGGGACTAGTGTGTACAATGAGCAGTTCTTC.

The gene calls are TRBV15 and TRBJ1-1; D is possibly TRBD1 (6 bases). This CDR3 spans 14 amino acids. Trimming took 1 base from V and 12 from J, leaving 18 bases between them. Germline V gene data show CDR1 as LNHNV and CDR2 as YYDKDF (reference sequence). CDR3 in amino acids: CATSRALQGHETFF. The CDR3 DNA is TGTGCCACCAGCAGAGCCCTCCAGGGGCACGAAACTTTCTTT.

A single count supports this clone. The chain combines TRBV5-1 with TRBJ2-2, with 10 bases lining up with TRBD1. The V gene's germline CDR1 is SGHRS and CDR2 YFSETQ. The CDR3 is 16 amino acids. V dropped 4 bases and J dropped 5; count of bases not matched to a gene: 8. The CDR3 DNA is TGCGCCAGCAGCCCTGGACAGGGGGGTCTGACCGGGGAGCTGTTTTTT. This sequence encodes CASSPGQGGLTGELFF.

This clone was seen a few times. The rearrangement links TRBV5-1 to TRBJ1-5; the D is unclear. Trimming took 0 bases from V and 4 from J, leaving 5 bases between them. CDR3 length equals 13 residues. The germline V gene encodes CDR1 SGHRS and CDR2 YFSETQ. In DNA, the CDR3 is TGCGCCAGCAGCTTGGCCGAGAATCAGCCCCAGCATTTT. This translates into CASSLAENQPQHF.

This sequence joins TRBV15 and TRBJ2-6; TRBD1 aligns across 8 bases. This CDR3 has 18 residues. Unmatched junction bases numbered 9, after V lost 5 bases and J lost 0 bases. From germline, CDR1 is LNHNV and CDR2 YYDKDF (reference sequence). In DNA form, the CDR3 reads TGTGCCACCAGCGACGGACAGGGAGTCTTCTCTGGGGCCAACGTCCTGACTTTC. Translated: CATSDGQGVFSGANVLTF.

This chain connects TRBV5-1 to TRBJ1-1; D gene uncertain. From germline, CDR1 is SGHRS and CDR2 YFSETQ. This CDR3 region has 15 residues. V was shortened by 0 bases and J by 0 bases, with 9 bases between the two germline ends. The CDR3 nucleotides read TGCGCCAGCAGCTTGGTCGGGATCATGAACACTGAAGCTTTCTTT. Encoded protein: CASSLVGIMNTEAFF.

The gene calls are TRBV4-1 and TRBJ1-1; a weak D match, TRBD1 (6 bases). V dropped 1 base and J dropped 1 base, with 10 bases sitting between them. In germline, CDR1 is MGHRA, CDR2 YSYEKL. This CDR3 region has 15 residues. The DNA for the CDR3 is TGCGCCAGCAGCCAAGTCCGGACAGCGAACACTGAAGCTTTCTTT. Its protein product is CASSQVRTANTEAFF.

This chain uses TRBV19 with TRBJ2-1, with 12 bases fitting TRBD2. CDR1 is LNHDA, CDR2 SQIVND, per germline (reference sequence). V shed 6 bases, J shed 6 bases, and the junction held 6 bases outside the gene matches. The CDR3 spans 15 residues. The CDR3 DNA sequence: TGTGCCAGTAGCCTGGGACTAGCGGGTCTCAATGAGCAGTTCTTC. It codes for CASSLGLAGLNEQFF.

V gene TRBV10-2 combines with J gene TRBJ2-5; D may be TRBD2 (5 bases). Germline V gives CDR1 WSHSY, CDR2 SAAADI. The CDR3 is 15 residues long. Between the trimmed V and J ends, which lost 4 bases and 4 bases, there was a span of 16 bases. In DNA form, the CDR3 reads TGCGCCAGCAGTGGGGCCGGGGAGACGGGAGAGACCCAGTACTTC. This codes for CASSGAGETGETQYF.

This chain joins TRBV4-3 and TRBJ1-3; D gene ambiguous. V dropped 1 base and J dropped 11 bases, with 15 bases sitting between them. Germline V gene data show CDR1 as LGHNA and CDR2 as YSLEER. CDR3 length: 14 amino acids. The CDR3 sequence: CASSQGITGGAIYF. CDR3 bases: TGCGCCAGCAGCCAAGGGATCACGGGAGGCGCCATATATTTT.

The V gene is TRBV9, the J gene TRBJ2-3; 15 positions agree with TRBD2. The V segment lost 0 bases and the J segment 4 bases; nucleotides outside the gene matches: 3. Germline V gene data show CDR1 as SGDLS and CDR2 as YYNGEE. The CDR3 covers 17 residues. This chain's CDR3 is CASSVGTSGRGPDTQYF. Here the CDR3 DNA reads TGTGCCAGCAGCGTAGGGACTAGCGGGAGGGGGCCAGATACGCAGTATTTT.

The V call is TRBV9, the J call TRBJ2-1; 9 bases are shared with TRBD2. The junction had 5 bases not matched to a gene; V was cut back by 0 bases and J by 7 bases. The CDR3 runs 15 residues. CDR1 SGDLS and CDR2 YYNGEE come from the germline V gene. The CDR3 here is CASSVVGTSLNEQFF. The CDR3 nucleotides read TGTGCCAGCAGCGTAGTCGGGACTAGCCTTAATGAGCAGTTCTTC.

This clone has only a few counts. The rearrangement uses TRBV29-1 and TRBJ2-7; perhaps TRBD2 as D (5 bases). Trimming stripped 4 bases from V and 3 bases from J, with 10 bases between. Germline V gene lookup returns CDR1 SQVTM and CDR2 ANQGSEA. CDR3 length equals 12 residues. CDR3 nucleotides: TGCAGCGTTGGAGGGATCGGCTACGAGCAGTACTTC. Its protein is CSVGGIGYEQYF.

The V gene is TRBV7-8, the J gene TRBJ1-2; TRBD1 matches at 7 bases. This CDR3 comprises 15 residues. Trimming took 4 bases from V and 2 from J; bases not matched to a gene: 7. Per the germline V gene, CDR1 is SGHVS and CDR2 is FQNEAQ. CDR3 region: CASSSLGTVNYGYTF. The DNA of the CDR3 is TGTGCCAGCAGCTCTCTCGGGACAGTCAACTATGGCTACACCTTC.

V usage is TRBV12-5 and J usage is TRBJ1-2; 11 bases align to TRBD1. The V and J ends lost 3 bases and 8 bases, in that order; junction bases with no gene match: 14. There are 17 residues in the CDR3. CDR1 and CDR2 from the germline V gene are LGHNT and FRNRAP. The CDR3 bases are TGTGCTAGTGGTTTATTGGCCATGGGACAGGGGGAAGGAGGCTACACCTTC. Its translation is CASGLLAMGQGEGGYTF.

The V gene is TRBV15, the J gene TRBJ1-1, with no clear D. The CDR3 spans 15 residues. Trimming took off 3 bases at V and 4 bases at J, with 15 bases between the two ends. CDR1 LNHNV and CDR2 YYDKDF come from the germline V gene (reference sequence). CDR3 residues: CATSRMVDRVTEAFF. CDR3 sequence (DNA): TGTGCCACCAGCAGGATGGTGGATCGGGTCACTGAAGCTTTCTTT. Based on the CDR3 plus reference TRBV15 and TRBJ1-1, the full variable domain is DAMVIQNPRYQVTQFGKPVTLSCSQTLNHNVMYWYQQKSSQAPKLLFHYYDKDFNNEADTPDNFQSRRPNTSFCFLDIRSPGLGDTAMYLCATSRMVDRVTEAFFGQGTRLTVV.

This clone was recorded only once. The rearrangement links TRBV27 to TRBJ1-5, with 8 bases that match TRBD1. Trimming removed 6 bases from V and 7 bases from J; junction bases left unmatched: 14. Germline CDR1 reads MNHEY; CDR2 reads SMNVEV (reference sequence). The CDR3 runs 16 residues. The CDR3 DNA reads TGTGCCAGCAGCCTAAACACAGGGGGAGGGAACCAGCCCCAGCATTTT. This translates into CASSLNTGGGNQPQHF.

The chain links TRBV10-3 to TRBJ2-5; TRBD1 matches at 9 bases. The CDR3 is made up of 18 amino acids. CDR1 is ENHRY and CDR2 is SYGVKD in the germline V gene. The V and J ends lost 4 bases and 4 bases, in that order; junction bases with no gene match: 16. The CDR3 is CAISGETGGQIGGETQYF. The CDR3 DNA follows: TGTGCCATCAGTGGTGAGACAGGGGGGCAAATTGGTGGAGAGACCCAGTACTTC.

The CDR3 loop reads CASSRTAGDHEQYF. In DNA, the CDR3 is TGTGCCAGCTCACGGACGGCGGGGGACCACGAGCAGTACTTC. This chain uses TRBV18 with TRBJ2-7, with TRBD2 matching over 7 bases. The germline gives CDR1 KGHSH, CDR2 LQKENI. The V gene end was trimmed by 4 bases and the J gene end by 5 bases; junction bases not matched to a gene: 8. The CDR3 is 14 amino acids.

The rearrangement joins TRBV27 to TRBJ2-7, with a tentative D call TRBD2 (5 bases). Germline V CDR1 and CDR2: MNHEY, SMNVEV (reference sequence). V lost 0 bases, J lost 1 base, and 13 bases lay in between. The CDR3 has 16 residues. The CDR3 protein is CASSLSMAGSSYEQYF. In DNA, the CDR3 is TGTGCCAGCAGTTTATCGATGGCGGGCTCTTCCTACGAGCAGTACTTC.

The rearrangement joins TRBV27 to TRBJ1-2, with a possible D match to TRBD1 (6 bases). This CDR3 region has 12 residues. The germline V gene has CDR1 MNHEY and CDR2 SMNVEV (reference sequence). V was shortened by 5 bases and J by 8 bases, with 12 bases between the two germline ends. In nucleotides, the CDR3 is TGTGCCAGCAGTCCCCAGGGGTTAGGCTACACCTTC. It yields the protein CASSPQGLGYTF.

The rearrangement joins TRBV11-2 to TRBJ2-5; D call uncertain. The CDR3 runs 14 residues. V was shortened by 2 bases and J by 3 bases, with 10 bases between the two germline ends. Germline lookup yields CDR1 SGHAT and CDR2 FQNNGV. The CDR3 loop is CASSLLSREETQYF. In DNA form, the CDR3 reads TGTGCCAGCAGCTTATTAAGTCGCGAAGAGACCCAGTACTTC.

The rearrangement uses TRBV13 and TRBJ1-6; D is unresolved. V dropped 0 bases and J dropped 5 bases, with 8 bases sitting between them. CDR1 is PRHDT, CDR2 FYEKMQ, per germline (reference sequence). The CDR3 has 15 amino acids. DNA of the CDR3: TGTGCCAGCAGCTTAGGGGGTGGAGATAATTCACCCCTCCACTTT. Amino acid sequence: CASSLGGGDNSPLHF.